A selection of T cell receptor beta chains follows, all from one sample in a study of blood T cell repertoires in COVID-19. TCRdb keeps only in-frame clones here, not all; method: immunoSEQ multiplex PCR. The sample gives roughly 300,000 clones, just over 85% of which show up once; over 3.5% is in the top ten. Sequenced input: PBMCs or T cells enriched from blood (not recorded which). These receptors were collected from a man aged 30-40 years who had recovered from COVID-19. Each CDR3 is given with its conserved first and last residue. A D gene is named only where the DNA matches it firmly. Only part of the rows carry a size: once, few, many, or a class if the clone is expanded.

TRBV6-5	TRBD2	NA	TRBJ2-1	TGTGCCAGCAGCACCCTAGCGGGGGGCAATGAGCAGTTCTTC	CASSTLAGGNEQFF
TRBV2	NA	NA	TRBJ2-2	TGTGCCAGCAGTGAATACGAGGGGGGGGCCGGGGAGCTGTTTTTT	CASSEYEGGAGELFF
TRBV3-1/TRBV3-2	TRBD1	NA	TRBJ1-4	TGTGCCAGCAGCCAAAGAACAGGGGGACCTAATGAAAAACTGTTTTTT	CASSQRTGGPNEKLFF
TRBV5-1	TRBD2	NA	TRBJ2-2	TGCGCCAGCAGCTTGTATGGAGGACTAGCGGGGGGGCCGAACACCGGGGAGCTGTTTTTT	CASSLYGGLAGGPNTGELFF
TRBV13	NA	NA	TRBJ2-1	TGTGCCAGCAGCTCGCGGTTACTAGGATGGGTCAATGAGCAGTTCTTC	CASSSRLLGWVNEQFF
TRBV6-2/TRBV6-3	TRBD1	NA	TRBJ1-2	TGTGCCAGCAGTCAGGGACAGCTTAACTATGGCTACACCTTC	CASSQGQLNYGYTF
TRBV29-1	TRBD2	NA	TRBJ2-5	TGCAGCGTTGATAGCGGGGTCGACCAAGAGACCCAGTACTTC	CSVDSGVDQETQYF
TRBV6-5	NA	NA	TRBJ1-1	TGTGCCAGCAGTTATGGGGGGATCCCTGAAGCTTTCTTT	CASSYGGIPEAFF
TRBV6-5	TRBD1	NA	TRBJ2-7	TGTGCCAGCAGTTCCCGGGACAGGGCCTCCTACGAGCAGTACTTC	CASSSRDRASYEQYF
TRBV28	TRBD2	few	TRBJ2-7	TGTGCCAGCGCTACTAGCGGGGGGATCGAGCAGTACTTC	CASATSGGIEQYF
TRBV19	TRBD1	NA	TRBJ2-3	TGTGCCAGTCTAAGTGGGGGGACAGGGCACCATACGCAGTATTTT	CASLSGGTGHHTQYF
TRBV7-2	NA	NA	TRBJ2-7	TGTGCCAGCAGCCCGCGGTCGAGGGCGACCTACGAGCAGTACTTC	CASSPRSRATYEQYF
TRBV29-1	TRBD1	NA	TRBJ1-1	TGCAGCGTTGGATACAGGGGGAGGAACACTGAAGCTTTCTTT	CSVGYRGRNTEAFF
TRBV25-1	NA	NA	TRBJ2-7	TGTGCCAGCAGTACGACAGGAGATGGTGAGCAGTACTTC	CASSTTGDGEQYF
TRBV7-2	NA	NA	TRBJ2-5	TGTGCCAGCAGCTTAGGTAGCACTCAAGAGACCCAGTACTTC	CASSLGSTQETQYF
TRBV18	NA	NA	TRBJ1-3	TGTGCCAGCTCACCATCGGGGGTATGGAGCTCTGGAAACACCATATATTTT	CASSPSGVWSSGNTIYF
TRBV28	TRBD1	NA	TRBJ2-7	TGTGCCAGCAGAGCCTGGGGACAGGCCTACGAGCAGTACTTC	CASRAWGQAYEQYF
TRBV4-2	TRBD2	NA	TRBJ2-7	TGTGCCAGCAGCCAAGATCAAGCGGGAGGAGGGGGCGAGCAGTACTTC	CASSQDQAGGGGEQYF